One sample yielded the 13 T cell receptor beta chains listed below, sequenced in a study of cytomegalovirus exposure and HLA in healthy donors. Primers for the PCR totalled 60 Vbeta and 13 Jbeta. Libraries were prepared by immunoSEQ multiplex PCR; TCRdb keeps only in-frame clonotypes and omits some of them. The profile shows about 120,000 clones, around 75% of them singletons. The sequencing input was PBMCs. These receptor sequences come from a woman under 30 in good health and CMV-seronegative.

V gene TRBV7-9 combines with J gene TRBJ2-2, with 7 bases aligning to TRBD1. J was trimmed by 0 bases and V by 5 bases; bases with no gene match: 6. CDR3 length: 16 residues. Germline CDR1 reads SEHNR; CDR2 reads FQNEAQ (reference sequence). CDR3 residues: CASSDRAQTNTGELFF. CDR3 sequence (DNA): TGTGCCAGCAGCGACAGGGCACAGACGAACACCGGGGAGCTGTTTTTT.

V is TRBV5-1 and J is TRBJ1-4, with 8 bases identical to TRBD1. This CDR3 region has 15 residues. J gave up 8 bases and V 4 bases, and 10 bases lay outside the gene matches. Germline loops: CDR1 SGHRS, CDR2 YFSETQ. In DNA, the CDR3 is TGCGCCAGCAGCCCAGCGGGACAGGATCGCGAAAAACTGTTTTTT. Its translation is CASSPAGQDREKLFF.

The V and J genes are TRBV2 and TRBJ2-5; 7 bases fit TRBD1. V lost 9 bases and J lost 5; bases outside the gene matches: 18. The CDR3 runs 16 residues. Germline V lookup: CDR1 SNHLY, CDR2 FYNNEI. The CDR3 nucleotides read TGTGCCAGGGGGCAGGGACAGACCACGTTCGGGGAGACCCAGTACTTC. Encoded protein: CARGQGQTTFGETQYF.

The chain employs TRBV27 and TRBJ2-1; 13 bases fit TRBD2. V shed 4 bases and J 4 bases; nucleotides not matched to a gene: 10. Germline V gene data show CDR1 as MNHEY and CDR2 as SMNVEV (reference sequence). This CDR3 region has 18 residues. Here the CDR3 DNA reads TGTGCCAGCAGTTCTACCGTGACTAGCGGGGGGTGGTACAATGAGCAGTTCTTC. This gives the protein CASSSTVTSGGWYNEQFF.

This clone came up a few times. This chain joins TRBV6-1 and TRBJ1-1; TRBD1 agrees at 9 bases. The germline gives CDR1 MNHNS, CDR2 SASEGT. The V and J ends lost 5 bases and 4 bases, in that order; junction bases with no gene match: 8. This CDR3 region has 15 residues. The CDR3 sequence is CASSSRTGVSTEAFF. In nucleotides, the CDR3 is TGTGCCAGCAGTTCCCGGACAGGGGTTAGCACTGAAGCTTTCTTT.

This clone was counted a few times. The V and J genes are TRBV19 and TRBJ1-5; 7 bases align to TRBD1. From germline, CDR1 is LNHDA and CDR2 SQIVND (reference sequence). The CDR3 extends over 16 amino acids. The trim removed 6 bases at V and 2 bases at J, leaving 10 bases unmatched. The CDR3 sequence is CASSPTGPRGNQPQHF. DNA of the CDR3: TGTGCCAGTAGCCCGACAGGGCCCCGGGGCAATCAGCCCCAGCATTTT.

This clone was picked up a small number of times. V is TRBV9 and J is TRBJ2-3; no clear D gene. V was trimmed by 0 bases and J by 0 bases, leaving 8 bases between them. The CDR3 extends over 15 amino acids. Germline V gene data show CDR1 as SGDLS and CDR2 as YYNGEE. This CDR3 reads CASSVAGGSTDTQYF. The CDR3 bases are TGTGCCAGCAGCGTAGCGGGTGGGAGCACAGATACGCAGTATTTT.

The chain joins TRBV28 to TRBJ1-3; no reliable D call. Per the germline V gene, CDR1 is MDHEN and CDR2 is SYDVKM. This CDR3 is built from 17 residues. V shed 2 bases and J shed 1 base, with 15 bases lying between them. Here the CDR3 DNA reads TGTGCCAGCAGTTTAGTCGCGGGTAGGAGTTCTGGAAACACCATATATTTT. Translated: CASSLVAGRSSGNTIYF.

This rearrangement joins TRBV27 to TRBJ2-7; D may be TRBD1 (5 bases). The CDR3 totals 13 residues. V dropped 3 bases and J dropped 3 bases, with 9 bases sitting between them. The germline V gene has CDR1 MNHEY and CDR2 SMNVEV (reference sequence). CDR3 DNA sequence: TGTGCCAGCAGTTTTGGACACTACTACGAGCAGTACTTC. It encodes CASSFGHYYEQYF.

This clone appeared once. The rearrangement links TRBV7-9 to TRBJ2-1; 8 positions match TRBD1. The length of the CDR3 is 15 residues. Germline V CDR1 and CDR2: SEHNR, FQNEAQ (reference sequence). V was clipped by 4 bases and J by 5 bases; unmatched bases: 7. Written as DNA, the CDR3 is TGTGCCAGCAGCTGGTGGACAGGGTACGACAATGAGCAGTTCTTC. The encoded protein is CASSWWTGYDNEQFF.

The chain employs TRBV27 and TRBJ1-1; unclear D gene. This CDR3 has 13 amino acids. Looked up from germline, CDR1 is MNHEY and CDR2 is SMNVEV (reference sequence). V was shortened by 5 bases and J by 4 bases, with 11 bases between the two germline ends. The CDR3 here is CASSIVVGTEAFF. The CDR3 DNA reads TGTGCCAGCAGTATAGTGGTCGGCACTGAAGCTTTCTTT.

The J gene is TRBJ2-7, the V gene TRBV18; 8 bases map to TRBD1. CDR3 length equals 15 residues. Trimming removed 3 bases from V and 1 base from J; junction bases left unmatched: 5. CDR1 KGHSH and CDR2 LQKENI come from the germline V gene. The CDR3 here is CASSPGTGRSYEQYF. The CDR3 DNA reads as TGTGCCAGCTCACCCGGGACAGGACGGTCCTACGAGCAGTACTTC.

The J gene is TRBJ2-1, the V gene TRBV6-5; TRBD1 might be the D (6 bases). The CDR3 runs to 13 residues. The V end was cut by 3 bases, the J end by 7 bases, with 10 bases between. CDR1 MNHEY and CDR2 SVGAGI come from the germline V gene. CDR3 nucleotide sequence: TGTGCCAGCAGTTATTCAGGGGAAAATGAGCAGTTCTTC. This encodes CASSYSGENEQFF.